This T cell receptor beta chain was sequenced in a study of CD8 T cells in ankylosing spondylitis. Study-level results: What appeared characteristic of ankylosing spondylitis blood was a TCR beta motif of under 10 highly homologous variants.

The germline V gene encodes CDR1 DFQATT and CDR2 SNEGSKA (reference sequence). The CDR3 is 16 residues long. The ends were cut back, 3 bases at V and 2 bases at J, with 20 bases in the middle. For TCR beta, libraries came from quantitative 5'-RACE with molecular barcodes. TCRdb used MiXCR to reprocess the 5' RACE reads, holding one entry per CDR3 protein. This sample carries 750,000 to 850,000 distinct CDR3 sequences, roughly 10% of them seen once, and the ten largest clones take 0.45% to 0.6%. Details on this clonotype: The antigen is undetermined.

Sequencing was done on a sample of blood, either unsorted or a sorted T cell fraction (not recorded which). J is TRBJ2-7 and V is TRBV20-1; perhaps D is TRBD1 or TRBD2 (5 bases each). The TCR sequence derives from a male donor with ankylosing spondylitis. The CDR3 nucleotides read TGCAGTGCTAGTAAACTCTCCGGGACGGTAACCTACGAGCAGTACTTC. It encodes CSASKLSGTVTYEQYF.